The 17 T cell receptor beta chains presented below share a single source sample, sequenced in a study of CD8+CD57+ T cells in acquired aplastic anemia. It was genomic DNA that served as the template for profiling TCR beta VDJ and CDR3. A single record per CDR3 protein comes from TCRdb applying MiXCR to the reads. The sample contains a few hundred thousand distinct CDR3 sequences, approximately 57% of which appear only once. The specimen was sorted CD4+, CD8+, or CD8+CD57+ T cells (not recorded which) from PBMCs. All receptors come from a human donor in good health.

The rearrangement uses TRBV2 and TRBJ1-1, with unresolved D. Germline-derived CDR1 and CDR2 are SNHLY and FYNNEI. This CDR3 contains 13 residues. Trimming cost V 1 base and J 3 bases, with 6 bases left between them. The CDR3 reads CASSEGWDTEAFF. In nucleotides, the CDR3 is TGTGCCAGCAGTGAAGGATGGGACACTGAAGCTTTCTTT.

This clonotype has just a few counts. The chain couples TRBV30 to TRBJ2-3, with D maybe TRBD2 (5 bases). CDR1 GTSNPN and CDR2 SVGIG come from the germline V gene (reference sequence). The CDR3 contains 12 residues. CDR3 residues: CASDGETDTQYF. As DNA, the CDR3 is TGTGCTTCGGATGGGGAGACAGATACGCAGTATTTT.

At least ten counts were recorded for this clonotype. The V gene is TRBV20-1, the J gene TRBJ2-1; 10 bases fit TRBD2. The CDR3 is made up of 16 amino acids. V dropped 5 bases and J dropped 7; count of bases not matched to a gene: 14. Germline CDR1 reads DFQATT; CDR2 reads SNEGSKA (reference sequence). Here the CDR3 reads CSAAIERGGRGNEQFF. The CDR3, as DNA: TGCAGTGCTGCCATCGAGCGGGGGGGCCGAGGGAATGAGCAGTTCTTC.

The genes are TRBV20-1 and TRBJ1-5; the D is unclear. V gave up 1 base and J gave up 0 bases, with 10 bases separating them. The CDR3 runs to 15 residues. The germline CDR1 and CDR2 sequences are DFQATT and SNEGSKA (reference sequence). CDR3 region: CSARVQDLSNQPQHF. CDR3 bases: TGCAGTGCTAGAGTTCAGGACCTTAGCAATCAGCCCCAGCATTTT.

V usage is TRBV12-3 or TRBV12-4 and J usage is TRBJ1-2; D is unresolved. The CDR3 extends over 15 amino acids. The V and J ends lost 0 bases and 2 bases respectively, with 10 bases between them. CDR3 region: CASSLARAGNYGYTF. In DNA, the CDR3 is TGTGCCAGCAGTTTAGCCCGAGCAGGCAACTATGGCTACACCTTC.

The gene calls are TRBV10-3 and TRBJ1-5; no definite D call. Per germline, CDR1 ENHRY and CDR2 SYGVKD. CDR3 length: 13 residues. V shed 2 bases and J shed 6 bases, with 8 bases lying between them. In DNA, the CDR3 is TGTGCCATCAGTGAGGATAGGATTCAGCCCCAGCATTTT. Translation gives CAISEDRIQPQHF.

This clonotype was recorded once. In DNA, the CDR3 is TGTGCCAGTAGTATCCGTTCGGGATCGGAATCTGGGTACTTC. This sequence encodes CASSIRSGSESGYF. J is TRBJ2-7 and V is TRBV19, with D tentatively TRBD2 (5 bases). CDR1 is LNHDA, CDR2 SQIVND, per germline (reference sequence). Trimming pared 3 bases from V and 12 bases from J, leaving 21 bases between. The CDR3 runs 14 residues.

This clonotype occurred once. The V and J genes are TRBV20-1 and TRBJ2-3; 8 bases align to TRBD1. Germline V gene lookup returns CDR1 DFQATT and CDR2 SNEGSKA (reference sequence). This CDR3 region has 12 residues. CDR3 DNA: TGCAGGGGACAGGAGAGCACAGATACGCAGTATTTT. It yields the protein CRGQESTDTQYF.

The chain joins TRBV7-9 to TRBJ1-1; D remains ambiguous. Trimming removed 3 bases from V and 7 bases from J, with 6 bases in between. The CDR3 is 11 amino acids. Germline CDR1 SEHNR, CDR2 FQNEAQ (reference sequence). CDR3 sequence: CASSLTVEAFF. For the CDR3, the DNA is TGTGCCAGCAGCTTGACTGTTGAAGCTTTCTTT.

The chain combines TRBV20-1 with TRBJ2-1, with D maybe TRBD2 (7 bases). This CDR3 is built from 16 residues. Germline CDR1 and CDR2: DFQATT and SNEGSKA (reference sequence). With 6 bases removed from V and 4 bases from J, the gap between germline ends came to 22 bases. CDR3 loop: CSAQRGANGLYNEQFF. The CDR3 DNA follows: TGCAGTGCCCAACGGGGGGCGAACGGGTTGTACAATGAGCAGTTCTTC.

The rearrangement links TRBV20-1 to TRBJ1-2, with TRBD1 as a possible D gene (5 bases). CDR3 length equals 13 residues. V gave up 3 bases and J gave up 12 bases, with 20 bases separating them. Germline CDR1 DFQATT, CDR2 SNEGSKA (reference sequence). CDR3 amino acids: CSASPGEGWVHTF. In DNA form, the CDR3 reads TGCAGTGCTAGTCCTGGGGAGGGGTGGGTTCACACCTTC.

V is TRBV6-2 or TRBV6-3 and J is TRBJ2-3, with 7 bases matching TRBD2. The germline V gene encodes CDR1 MNHEY and CDR2 SVGEGT. The CDR3 contains 17 residues. V dropped 8 bases and J dropped 0; count of bases not matched to a gene: 14. CDR3 amino acids: CASSPGTTALSTDTQYF. The CDR3 nucleotides are TGTGCCAGCTCACCCGGGACTACGGCACTCAGCACAGATACGCAGTATTTT.

V is TRBV29-1 and J is TRBJ1-2; maybe TRBD1 (6 bases). CDR1 is SQVTM, CDR2 ANQGSEA, per germline. V was cut by 3 bases and J by 4 bases, with 12 bases left in between. The CDR3 consists of 13 residues. The CDR3 DNA reads as TGCAGCGTTGATCGGGGGCGCGGCTATGGCTACACCTTC. This gives the protein CSVDRGRGYGYTF.

V gene TRBV24-1 combines with J gene TRBJ2-3; D perhaps matches TRBD1 (6 bases). V was trimmed by 4 bases and J by 4 bases, leaving 17 bases between them. CDR1 and CDR2 from the germline V gene are KGHDR and SFDVKD. The CDR3 contains 16 residues. DNA for the CDR3: TGTGCCACCAGTGACCTTGCCGGGACAAACTCAGATACGCAGTATTTT. Translated, it gives CATSDLAGTNSDTQYF.

V and J are TRBV20-1 and TRBJ2-5; D not certain. The V and J ends lost 0 bases and 3 bases respectively, with 8 bases between them. CDR1 and CDR2 (germline): DFQATT, SNEGSKA (reference sequence). This CDR3 is 13 amino acids long. In nucleotides, the CDR3 is TGCAGTGCTAGAGATCGGGCGGAAGAGACCCAGTACTTC. It specifies CSARDRAEETQYF.

In this sample, this clonotype turned up a few times. The chain recombines TRBV7-2 with TRBJ2-7; no reliable D call. Germline assignment: CDR1 SGHTA and CDR2 FQGNSA. The CDR3 covers 15 residues. The germline V and J ends were trimmed by 6 bases and 4 bases, with 19 bases remaining between them. The CDR3 protein is CASSSSWVPGYEQYF. The CDR3 DNA follows: TGTGCCAGCAGTTCCTCGTGGGTACCCGGATACGAGCAGTACTTC.

This clonotype has ten or more counts. The chain combines TRBV12-3 or TRBV12-4 with TRBJ2-7, with 10 nucleotides matching TRBD1. This CDR3 comprises 14 residues. The V segment lost 0 bases and the J segment 6 bases; nucleotides outside the gene matches: 2. CDR3 region: CASSLAGQGGEQYF. CDR3 in DNA: TGTGCCAGCAGTTTAGCCGGACAGGGGGGCGAGCAGTACTTC.